This T cell receptor (beta chain) was sequenced for a study of T cells in Graves' hyperthyroidism and ophthalmopathy. The CDR3 is 17 residues long. Trimming removed 3 bases at V and 0 bases at J, with 15 bases between. TCR beta CDR3 regions were amplified from RNA. The HTBI primer set drove a first-round RT-PCR of the TCR CDR3. TCRdb reanalysed the multiplex PCR reads using MiXCR and keeps one entry per CDR3 protein. The profile covers about 770,000 distinct CDR3 sequences, with about 17% appearing a single time and approximately 16% taken by the ten largest. The table lists this clonotype with a few counts. Preceding any ophthalmopathy symptoms, the blood sample dates from first hyperthyroidism diagnosis. PBMCs were collected from an approximately 10 ml volume of fresh peripheral blood.

The receptor was isolated from a woman between 50 and 59 years old with Graves' hyperthyroidism that later progressed to Graves' ophthalmopathy. The material sequenced was blood. The chain employs TRBV12-3 or TRBV12-4 and TRBJ1-5, with D maybe TRBD1 (6 bases). CDR3 loop: CASSLRTDVYSNQPQHF. As DNA, the CDR3 is TGTGCCAGCAGTTTGAGGACAGATGTTTATAGCAATCAGCCCCAGCATTTT.